The sequence of this T cell receptor beta chain was determined in a study of T cell repertoires in cytomegalovirus infection (dated by TCRdb to the late 2010s). Turning to the overall study: Donor HLA type was relevant to the analysis, because carriage of CMV infection together with the matching HLA type was indicated by public TCR beta signatures. What the work shows at the level of the full study, not this receptor alone: The ex vivo response was dominated by HLA-C-restricted CMV-specific TCR beta clonotypes, which also provided the single most frequent clonotype in two of eight donors. In both this cohort and an independent roughly 350-donor cohort, the cumulative frequency of public TCR beta family members distinguished carriers of CMV infection plus the relevant HLA type.

Reading the germline V gene gives CDR1 SGHTS and CDR2 YDEGEE. V is cut back by 4 bases and J by 9 bases, with 9 bases in the junction unmatched. The CDR3 contains 14 residues, cysteine and phenylalanine counted. CDR3 DNA only is kept here, 42 bases in frame from base 1. Details on this clonotype: What this receptor recognizes is not known. No clone much larger than this one lies a single base away; base qualities are absent.

Sequencer: Illumina HiSeq 1500. TCRdb reran the public reads through fastp at Q25 and MiXCR, keeping productive beta chains. All rows with the same CDR3 protein become a single entry with the most common DNA and genes. Here the sample has approximately 700,000 distinct CDR3 sequences; 35% to 45% occur a single time. Around 2.6% of the sample is taken by the ten largest. This sequence uses TRBV5-8 and TRBJ2-5; TRBD1 aligns with 10 central bases. This clonotype was sampled from a human donor in good health (CMV status not recorded). Some clones in this sample may be carry-over from other donors' samples. The sample consisted of PBMCs. CDR3 sequence: CASSAPGQGTSQYF. The bases are TGTGCCAGCAGCGCCCCGGGACAGGGGACCTCCCAGTACTTC.